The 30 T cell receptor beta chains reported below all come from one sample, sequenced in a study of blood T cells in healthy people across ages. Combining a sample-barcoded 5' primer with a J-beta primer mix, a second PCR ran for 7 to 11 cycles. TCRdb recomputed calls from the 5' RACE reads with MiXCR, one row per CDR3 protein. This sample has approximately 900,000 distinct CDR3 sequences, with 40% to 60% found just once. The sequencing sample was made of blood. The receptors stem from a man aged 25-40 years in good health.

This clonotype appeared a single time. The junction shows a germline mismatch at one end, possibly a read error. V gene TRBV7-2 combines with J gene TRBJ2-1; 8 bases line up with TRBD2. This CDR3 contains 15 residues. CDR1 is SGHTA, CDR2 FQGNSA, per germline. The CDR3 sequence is CANSSNGLANNEQFF. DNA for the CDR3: TGTGCCAACAGCTCCAACGGACTAGCCAACAATGAGCAGTTCTTC. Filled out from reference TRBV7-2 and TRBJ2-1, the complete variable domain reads GAGVSQSPSNKVTEKGKDVELRCDPISGHTALYWYRQSLGQGLEFLIYFQGNSAPDKSGLPSDRFSAERTGGSVSTLTIQRTQQEDSAVYLCANSSNGLANNEQFFGPGTRLTVL.

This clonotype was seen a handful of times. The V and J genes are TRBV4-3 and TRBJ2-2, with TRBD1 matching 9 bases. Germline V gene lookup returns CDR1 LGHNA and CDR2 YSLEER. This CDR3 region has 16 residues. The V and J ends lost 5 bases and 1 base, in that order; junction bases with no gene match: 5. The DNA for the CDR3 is TGCGCCAGCAGCGCTCCGGGACAGGGGAACACCGGGGAGCTGTTTTTT. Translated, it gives CASSAPGQGNTGELFF.

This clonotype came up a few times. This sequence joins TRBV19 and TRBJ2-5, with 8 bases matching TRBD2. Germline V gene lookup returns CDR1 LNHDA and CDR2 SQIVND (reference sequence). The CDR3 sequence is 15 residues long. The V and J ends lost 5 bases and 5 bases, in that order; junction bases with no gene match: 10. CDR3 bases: TGTGCCAGTAGTCGCACCTCGGGGGGGCTGGAGACCCAGTACTTC. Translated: CASSRTSGGLETQYF.

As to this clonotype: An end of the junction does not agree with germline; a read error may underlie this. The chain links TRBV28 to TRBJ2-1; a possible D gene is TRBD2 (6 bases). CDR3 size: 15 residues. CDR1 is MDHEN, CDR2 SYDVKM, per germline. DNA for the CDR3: TGTGCCAGCAGTTTAATGGGGGGAAGCTACGATGAGCAGTTCTTC. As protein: CASSLMGGSYDEQFF.

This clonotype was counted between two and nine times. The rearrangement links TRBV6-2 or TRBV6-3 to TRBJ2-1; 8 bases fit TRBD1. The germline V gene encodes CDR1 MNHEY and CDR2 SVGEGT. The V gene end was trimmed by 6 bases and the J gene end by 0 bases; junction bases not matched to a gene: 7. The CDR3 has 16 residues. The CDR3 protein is CASSLRQGSSYNEQFF. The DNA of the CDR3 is TGTGCCAGCAGCCTAAGACAGGGGAGCTCCTACAATGAGCAGTTCTTC.

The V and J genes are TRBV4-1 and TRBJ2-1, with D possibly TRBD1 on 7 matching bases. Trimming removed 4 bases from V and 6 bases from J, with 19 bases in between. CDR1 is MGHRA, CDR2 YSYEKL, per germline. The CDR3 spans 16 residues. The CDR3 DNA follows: TGCGCCAGCAGCCCGCGGGGAAGGGCAGGGGGCAATGAGCAGTTCTTC. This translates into CASSPRGRAGGNEQFF.

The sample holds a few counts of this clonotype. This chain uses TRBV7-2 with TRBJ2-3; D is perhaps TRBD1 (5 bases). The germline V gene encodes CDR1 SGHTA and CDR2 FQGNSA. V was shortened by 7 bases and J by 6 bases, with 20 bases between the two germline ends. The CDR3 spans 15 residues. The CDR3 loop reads CASKTLKGARDTQYF. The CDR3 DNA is TGTGCCAGCAAAACTTTAAAAGGGGCCCGGGATACGCAGTATTTT.

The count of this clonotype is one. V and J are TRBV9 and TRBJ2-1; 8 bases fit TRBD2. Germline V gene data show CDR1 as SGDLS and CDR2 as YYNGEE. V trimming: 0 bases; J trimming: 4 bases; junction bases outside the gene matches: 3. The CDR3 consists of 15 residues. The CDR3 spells CASSVARGGYNEQFF. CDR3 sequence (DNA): TGTGCCAGCAGCGTAGCTCGGGGGGGATACAATGAGCAGTTCTTC.

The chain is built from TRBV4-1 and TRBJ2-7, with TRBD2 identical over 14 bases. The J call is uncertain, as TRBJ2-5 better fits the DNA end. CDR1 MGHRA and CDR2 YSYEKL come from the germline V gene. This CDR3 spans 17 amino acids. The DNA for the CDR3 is TGCGCCAGCAGCCAAGGACTAGCGGGGGGGCGGCAAGAGACCCAGTACTTC. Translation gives CASSQGLAGGRQETQYF.

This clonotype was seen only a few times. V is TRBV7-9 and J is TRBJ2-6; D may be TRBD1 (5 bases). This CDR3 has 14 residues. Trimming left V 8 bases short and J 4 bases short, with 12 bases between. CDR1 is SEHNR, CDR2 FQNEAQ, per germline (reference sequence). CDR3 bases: TGTGCCAGCGTACAGGAGAGCGGGGCCAACGTCCTGACTTTC. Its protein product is CASVQESGANVLTF.

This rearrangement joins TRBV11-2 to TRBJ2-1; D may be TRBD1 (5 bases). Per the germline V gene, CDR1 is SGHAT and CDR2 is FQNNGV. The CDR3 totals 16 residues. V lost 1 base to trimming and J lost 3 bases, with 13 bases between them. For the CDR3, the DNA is TGTGCCAGCAGCTTAGCAGGGCGCACCGGCTACAATGAGCAGTTCTTC. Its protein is CASSLAGRTGYNEQFF.

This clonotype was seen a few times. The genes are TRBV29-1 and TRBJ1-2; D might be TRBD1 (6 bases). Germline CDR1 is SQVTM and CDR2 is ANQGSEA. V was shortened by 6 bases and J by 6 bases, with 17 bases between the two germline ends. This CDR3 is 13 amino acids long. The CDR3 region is CSVAPYRADGYTF. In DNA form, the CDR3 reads TGCAGCGTCGCACCCTACAGGGCGGATGGCTACACCTTC.

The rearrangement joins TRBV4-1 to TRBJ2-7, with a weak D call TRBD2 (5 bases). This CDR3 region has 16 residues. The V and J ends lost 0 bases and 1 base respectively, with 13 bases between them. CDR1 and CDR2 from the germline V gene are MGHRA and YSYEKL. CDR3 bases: TGCGCCAGCAGCCAAGAAGTAGGGCGAGGGTCCTACGAGCAGTACTTC. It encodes CASSQEVGRGSYEQYF.

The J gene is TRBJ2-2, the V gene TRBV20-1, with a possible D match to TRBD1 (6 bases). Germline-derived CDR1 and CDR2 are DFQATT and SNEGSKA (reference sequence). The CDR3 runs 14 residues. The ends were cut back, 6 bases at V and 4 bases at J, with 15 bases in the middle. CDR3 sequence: CSALNRASTGELFF. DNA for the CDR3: TGCAGTGCCTTGAACAGGGCCAGCACCGGGGAGCTGTTTTTT.

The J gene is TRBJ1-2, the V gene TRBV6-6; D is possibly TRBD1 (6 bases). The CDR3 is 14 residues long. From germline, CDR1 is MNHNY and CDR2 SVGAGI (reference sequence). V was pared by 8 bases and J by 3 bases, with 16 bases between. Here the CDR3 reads CASGLDRLYYGYTF. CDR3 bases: TGTGCCAGCGGTCTAGACAGGCTTTACTATGGCTACACCTTC.

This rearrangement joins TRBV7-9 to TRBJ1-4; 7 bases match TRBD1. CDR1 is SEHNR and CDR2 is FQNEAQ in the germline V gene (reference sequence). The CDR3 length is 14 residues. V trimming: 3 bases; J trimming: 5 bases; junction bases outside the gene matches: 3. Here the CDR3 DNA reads TGTGCCAGCAGCTTCGTGGACAGGAATGAAAAACTGTTTTTT. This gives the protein CASSFVDRNEKLFF.

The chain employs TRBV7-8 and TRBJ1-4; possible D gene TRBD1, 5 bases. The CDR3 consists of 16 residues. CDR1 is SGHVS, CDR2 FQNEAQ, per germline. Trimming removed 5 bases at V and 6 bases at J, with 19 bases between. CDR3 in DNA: TGTGCCAGCAGCATGGGGGGAGGGGCAGGGCATGAAAAACTGTTTTTT. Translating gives CASSMGGGAGHEKLFF.

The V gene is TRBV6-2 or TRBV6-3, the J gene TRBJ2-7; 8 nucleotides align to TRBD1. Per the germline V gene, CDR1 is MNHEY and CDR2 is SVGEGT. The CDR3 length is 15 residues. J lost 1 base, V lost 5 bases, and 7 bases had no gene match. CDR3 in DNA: TGTGCCAGCAGTGGGGCGCGACAGGGGTCCTACGAGCAGTACTTC. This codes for CASSGARQGSYEQYF.

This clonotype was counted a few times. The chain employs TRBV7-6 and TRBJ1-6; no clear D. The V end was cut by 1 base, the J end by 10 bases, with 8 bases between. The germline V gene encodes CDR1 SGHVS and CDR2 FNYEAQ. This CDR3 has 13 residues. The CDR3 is CASSLVLGSPLHF. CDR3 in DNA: TGTGCCAGCAGCTTAGTGCTGGGGTCACCCCTCCACTTT.

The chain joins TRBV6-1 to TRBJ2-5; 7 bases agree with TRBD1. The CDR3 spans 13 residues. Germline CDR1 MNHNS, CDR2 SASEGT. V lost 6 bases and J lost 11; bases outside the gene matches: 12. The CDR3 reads CASRGEGASEQYF. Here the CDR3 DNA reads TGTGCCAGCAGGGGTGAGGGGGCGTCTGAGCAGTACTTC.

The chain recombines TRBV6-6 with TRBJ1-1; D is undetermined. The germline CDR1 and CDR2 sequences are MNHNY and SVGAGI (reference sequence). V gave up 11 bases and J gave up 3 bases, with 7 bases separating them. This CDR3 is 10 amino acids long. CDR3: CALKYTEAFF. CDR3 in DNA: TGTGCCCTTAAGTACACTGAAGCTTTCTTT.

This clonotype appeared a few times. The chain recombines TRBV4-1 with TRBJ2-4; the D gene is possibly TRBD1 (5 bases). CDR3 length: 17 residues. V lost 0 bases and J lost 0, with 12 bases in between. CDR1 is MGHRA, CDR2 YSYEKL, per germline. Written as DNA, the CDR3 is TGCGCCAGCAGCCAAGATTCAGCGACAGAAGCCAAAAACATTCAGTACTTC. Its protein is CASSQDSATEAKNIQYF.

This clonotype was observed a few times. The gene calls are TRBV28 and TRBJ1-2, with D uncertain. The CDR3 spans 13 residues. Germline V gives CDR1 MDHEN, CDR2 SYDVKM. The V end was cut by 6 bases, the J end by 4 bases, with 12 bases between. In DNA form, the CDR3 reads TGTGCCAGCAGCCCTCCCGGAGGCTATGGCTACACCTTC. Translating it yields CASSPPGGYGYTF.

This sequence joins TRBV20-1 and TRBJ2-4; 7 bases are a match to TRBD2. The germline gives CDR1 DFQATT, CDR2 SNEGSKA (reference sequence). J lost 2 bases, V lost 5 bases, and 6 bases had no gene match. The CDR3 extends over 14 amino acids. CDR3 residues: CSAERGRTKNIQYF. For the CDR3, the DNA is TGCAGTGCTGAGCGGGGAAGGACCAAAAACATTCAGTACTTC.

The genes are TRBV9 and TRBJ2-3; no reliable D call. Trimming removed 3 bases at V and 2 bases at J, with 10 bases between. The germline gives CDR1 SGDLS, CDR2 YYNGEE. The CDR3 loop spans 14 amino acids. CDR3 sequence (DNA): TGTGCCAGCAGCGCCCGGCCCGTCACAGATACGCAGTATTTT. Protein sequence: CASSARPVTDTQYF.

The CDR3 spells CSAKWGGADTQYF. For the CDR3, the DNA is TGCAGTGCTAAGTGGGGAGGGGCAGATACGCAGTATTTT. This chain connects TRBV20-1 to TRBJ2-3, with 7 bases matching TRBD2. Trimming cost V 4 bases and J 4 bases; bases outside gene matches: 5. The CDR3 length is 13 residues. Germline V CDR1 and CDR2: DFQATT, SNEGSKA (reference sequence).

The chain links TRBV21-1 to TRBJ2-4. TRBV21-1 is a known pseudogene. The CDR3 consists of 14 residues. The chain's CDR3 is CASSTALAKNIQYF. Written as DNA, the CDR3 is TGTGCCAGCAGCACAGCACTAGCCAAAAACATTCAGTACTTC.

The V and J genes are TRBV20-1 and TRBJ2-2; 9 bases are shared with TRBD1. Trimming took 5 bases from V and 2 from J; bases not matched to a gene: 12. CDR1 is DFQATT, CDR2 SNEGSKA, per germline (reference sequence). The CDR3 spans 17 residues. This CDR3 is CSADPRGQGSNTGELFF. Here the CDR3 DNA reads TGCAGTGCTGATCCGAGGGGACAGGGCTCTAACACCGGGGAGCTGTTTTTT.

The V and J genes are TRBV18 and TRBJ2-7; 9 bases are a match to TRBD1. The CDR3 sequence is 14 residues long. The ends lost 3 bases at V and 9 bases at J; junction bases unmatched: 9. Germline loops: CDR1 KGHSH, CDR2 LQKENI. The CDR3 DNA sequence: TGTGCCAGCTCACCCCCCGGGACAGGGTCGTCGCAGTACTTC. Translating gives CASSPPGTGSSQYF.

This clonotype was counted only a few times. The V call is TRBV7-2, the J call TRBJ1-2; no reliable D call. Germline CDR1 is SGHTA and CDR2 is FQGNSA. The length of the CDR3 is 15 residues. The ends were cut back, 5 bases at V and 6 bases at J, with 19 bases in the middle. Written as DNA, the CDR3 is TGTGCCAGCAGCCCCCGCGTGGGGTATAGGAATGGCTACACCTTC. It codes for CASSPRVGYRNGYTF.